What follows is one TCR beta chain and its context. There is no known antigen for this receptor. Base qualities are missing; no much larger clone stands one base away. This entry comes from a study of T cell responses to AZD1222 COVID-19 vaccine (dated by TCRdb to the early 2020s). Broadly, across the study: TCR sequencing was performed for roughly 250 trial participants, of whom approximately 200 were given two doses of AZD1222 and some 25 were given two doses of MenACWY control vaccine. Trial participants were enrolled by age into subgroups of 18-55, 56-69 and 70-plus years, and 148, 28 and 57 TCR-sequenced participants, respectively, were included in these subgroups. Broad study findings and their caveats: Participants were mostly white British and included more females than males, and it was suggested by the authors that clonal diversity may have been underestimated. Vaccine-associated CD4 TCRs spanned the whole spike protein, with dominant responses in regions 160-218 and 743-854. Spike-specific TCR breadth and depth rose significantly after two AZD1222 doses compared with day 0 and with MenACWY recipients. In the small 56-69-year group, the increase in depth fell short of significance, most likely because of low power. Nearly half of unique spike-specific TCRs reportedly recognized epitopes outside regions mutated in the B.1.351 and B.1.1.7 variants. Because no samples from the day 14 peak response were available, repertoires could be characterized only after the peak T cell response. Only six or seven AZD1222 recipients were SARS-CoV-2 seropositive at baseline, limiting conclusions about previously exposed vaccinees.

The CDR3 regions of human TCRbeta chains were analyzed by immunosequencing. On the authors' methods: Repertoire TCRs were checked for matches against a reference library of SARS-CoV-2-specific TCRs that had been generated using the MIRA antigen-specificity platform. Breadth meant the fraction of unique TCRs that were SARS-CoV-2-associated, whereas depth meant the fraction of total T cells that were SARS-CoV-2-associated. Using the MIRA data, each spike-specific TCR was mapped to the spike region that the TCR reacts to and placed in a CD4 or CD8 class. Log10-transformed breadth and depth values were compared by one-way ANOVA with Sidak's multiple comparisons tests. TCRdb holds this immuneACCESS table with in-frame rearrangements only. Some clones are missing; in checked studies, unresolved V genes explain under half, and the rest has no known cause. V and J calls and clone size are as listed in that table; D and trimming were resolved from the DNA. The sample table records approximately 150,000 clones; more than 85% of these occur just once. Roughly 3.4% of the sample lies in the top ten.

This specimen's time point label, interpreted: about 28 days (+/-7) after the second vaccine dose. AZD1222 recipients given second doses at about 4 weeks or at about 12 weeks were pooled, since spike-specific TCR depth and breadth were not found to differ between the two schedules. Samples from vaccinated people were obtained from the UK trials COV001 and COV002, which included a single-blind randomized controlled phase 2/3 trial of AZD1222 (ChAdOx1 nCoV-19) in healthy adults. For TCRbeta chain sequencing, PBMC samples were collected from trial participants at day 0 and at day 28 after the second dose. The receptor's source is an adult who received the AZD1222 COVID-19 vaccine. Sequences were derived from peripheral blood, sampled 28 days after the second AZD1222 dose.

The sequenced DNA: TGTGCCACCAGTGATCCGACCCATTCCGACAATGAGCAGTTCTTC. It specifies CATSDPTHSDNEQFF. Recombination linked TRBV24-1 to TRBJ2-1; the D gene cannot be resolved reliably. CDR1 and CDR2, looked up from the germline V gene, are KGHDR and SFDVKD. CDR3 length: 15 amino acids, cysteine to phenylalanine. Of all the DNA, just the CDR3 is kept, 45 bases in frame from base 1. Cut back by 3 bases and 5 bases, the V and J ends lie 13 bases apart.